This record looks at one T cell receptor beta chain sequence and its context. Germline V gene sequence: CDR1 LGHNT, CDR2 FRNRAP. This CDR3 is built from 11 residues. Trimming took 7 bases from V and 11 from J, leaving 14 bases between them. The repertoire was sequenced with immunoSEQ multiplex PCR; TCRdb's copy has only in-frame clones and lacks some. Here the sample spans some 150,000 clones, over 60% being singletons. This sample was included in a study of cytotoxic CD8 clonotypes in ibrutinib-treated CLL. Whole-study context: Response samples were obtained once patients had received a median around 12 months of treatment, range 6 to 36.

Genomic DNA (roughly 1.8 micrograms) was obtained from cryopreserved PBMCs for construction of TCR beta libraries. The chain couples TRBV12-5 to TRBJ1-1; D unclear. This sequence originates from a human donor with chronic lymphocytic leukemia. The sample consisted of PBMCs, taken after 12 months of ibrutinib treatment. CDR3 in DNA: TGTGCTAGTGCCATTGGAGGGTTGGCTTTCTTT. This gives the protein CASAIGGLAFF.